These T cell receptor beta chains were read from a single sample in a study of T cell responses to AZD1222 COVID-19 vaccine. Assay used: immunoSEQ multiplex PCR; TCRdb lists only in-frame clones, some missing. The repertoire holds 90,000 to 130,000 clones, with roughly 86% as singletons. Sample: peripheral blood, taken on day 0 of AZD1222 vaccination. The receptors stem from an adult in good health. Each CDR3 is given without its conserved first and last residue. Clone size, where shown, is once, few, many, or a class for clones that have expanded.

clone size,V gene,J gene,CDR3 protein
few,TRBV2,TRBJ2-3,ASSDIGGPDTQY
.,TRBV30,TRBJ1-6,AWSVQRSGLSPLH
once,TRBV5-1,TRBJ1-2,ASSTNRDLYGYT
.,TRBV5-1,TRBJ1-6,ASSLAGGSSYNSPLH
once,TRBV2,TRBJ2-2,ASTQGEGGELF
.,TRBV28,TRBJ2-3,ASPPPGTGTDTQY
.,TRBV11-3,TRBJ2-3,ASSPRLAPDTQY
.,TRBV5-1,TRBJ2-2,ASSFSANTGELF
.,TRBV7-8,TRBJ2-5,ASSLGPTREETQY
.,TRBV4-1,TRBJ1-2,ASSQVLGQGSFRGYT
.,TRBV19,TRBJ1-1,ASSVFGGAGNTEAF
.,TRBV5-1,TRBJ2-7,ASSLGRPYEQY
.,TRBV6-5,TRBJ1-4,ASGDRVHEKLF
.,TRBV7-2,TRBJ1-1,ASSMYRGPTTEAF
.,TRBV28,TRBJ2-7,ASSLSTFNYEQY
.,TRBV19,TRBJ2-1,ASSATGDYYNEQF
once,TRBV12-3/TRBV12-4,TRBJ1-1,ASSLSELAF
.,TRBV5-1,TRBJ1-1,ASSLERGTEAF
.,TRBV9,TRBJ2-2,ASSPVTANTGELF
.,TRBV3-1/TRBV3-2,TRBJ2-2,ASSQGLTGELF
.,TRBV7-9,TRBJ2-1,ASSYDSSYNEQF
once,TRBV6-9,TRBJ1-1,ASSYPLPPEAF
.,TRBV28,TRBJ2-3,ASSSLAVVPDTQY
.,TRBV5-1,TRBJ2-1,ASSPQGTGRDYNEQF
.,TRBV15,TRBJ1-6,ATSTGTGTSPLH
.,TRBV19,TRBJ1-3,ASSAPGQLPNTIY
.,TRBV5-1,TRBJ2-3,ASSSQSGGTDTQY
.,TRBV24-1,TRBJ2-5,ATSDLDSYQETQY
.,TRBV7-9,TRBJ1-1,ASSFQSTPEAF
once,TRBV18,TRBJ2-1,ASSPGQGDNEQF
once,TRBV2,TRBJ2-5,ASSYSRTQY
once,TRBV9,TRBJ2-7,ASSVGSPGEQY
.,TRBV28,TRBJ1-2,ASSWGRQANYGYT
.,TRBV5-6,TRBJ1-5,ASSLSSAAGAGSNQPQH
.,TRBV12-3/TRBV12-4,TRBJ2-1,ASSFGDEQF
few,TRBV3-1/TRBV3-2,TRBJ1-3,ASSQAGFGNTIY
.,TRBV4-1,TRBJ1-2,ASSQINNYGYT
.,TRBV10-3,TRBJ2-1,AISESPGDNEQF
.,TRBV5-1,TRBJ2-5,ASSLEGNKETQY
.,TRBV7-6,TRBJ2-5,ASSGRAGGQETQY
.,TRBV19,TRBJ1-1,ASSIEGGAGGPNTEAF
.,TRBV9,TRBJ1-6,ASSDRVDNSPLH
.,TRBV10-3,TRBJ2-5,ATLGSVRYQETQY
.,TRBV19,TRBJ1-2,ASSIGPVGGYT
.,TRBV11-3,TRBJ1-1,ASSPPPLGTEAF
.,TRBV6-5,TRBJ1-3,ASSKTGPSGNTIY
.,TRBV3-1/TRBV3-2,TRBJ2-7,ASSPGLGRVYEQY
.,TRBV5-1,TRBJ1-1,ASSLRQGGTEAF
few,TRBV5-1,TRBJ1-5,ASSLTGGPQPQH
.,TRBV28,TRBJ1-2,ASSSTGGAPGYT